These 21 T cell receptor beta chains came from one sample sequenced in a study of regulatory T cells in long-lasting Graves disease (dated by TCRdb to 2020 to 2022). The library was generated by multiplex PCR. Sequenced using an Illumina HiSeq 4000. To build TCR beta libraries, CDR3 regions were amplified by Arm-PCR using iRepertoire HTBI primers. TCRdb reprocessed the public reads (quality trimming at Q25 with fastp, clone calling with MiXCR) and kept in-frame beta chains. Each CDR3 protein appears once, grouped with its most common genes and DNA. The sample table records about 430,000 distinct CDR3 sequences; 21% of these occur just once. The ten largest account for around an eighth of the sample. The sample's time point label is to be understood as: persistent/refractory GD, antithyroid drugs over 5 years with positive TRAb. For both TCR sequencing and RNA sequencing, RNA was extracted from PBMCs using TRIzol.

The material sequenced was peripheral blood mononuclear cells (PBMCs), taken when the disease was refractory, from a patient treated with antithyroid drugs. These TCRs come from a female donor with Graves disease.

This clonotype has a handful of counts. This chain joins TRBV10-2 and TRBJ2-5, with TRBD2 matching over 9 bases. Looked up from germline, CDR1 is WSHSY and CDR2 is SAAADI. CDR3 length equals 17 residues. V shed 5 bases and J 3 bases; nucleotides not matched to a gene: 13. CDR3 loop: CASSRGSGSVTEETQYF. The DNA of the CDR3 is TGCGCCAGCAGTCGAGGTAGCGGGAGTGTAACAGAAGAGACCCAGTACTTC.

This clonotype came up many times. The gene calls are TRBV28 and TRBJ2-4, with TRBD2 matching over 10 bases. The germline gives CDR1 MDHEN, CDR2 SYDVKM. This CDR3 comprises 19 residues. Trimming removed 5 bases from V and 0 bases from J; junction bases left unmatched: 13. The CDR3 nucleotides read TGTGCCAGCAGTGGGACCCCGGCTAGCGGGAGTATAGCCAAAAACATTCAGTACTTC. This gives the protein CASSGTPASGSIAKNIQYF.

This clonotype came up many times. V is TRBV13 and J is TRBJ2-7; D is perhaps TRBD1 (6 bases). The germline V gene encodes CDR1 PRHDT and CDR2 FYEKMQ (reference sequence). V gave up 5 bases and J gave up 4 bases, with 9 bases separating them. CDR3 length equals 12 residues. This CDR3 reads CASSRQAYEQYF. The CDR3 coding sequence is TGTGCCAGCAGCCGACAGGCTTACGAGCAGTACTTC.

The chain carries TRBV29-1 and TRBJ1-1; the D gene is possibly TRBD1 (6 bases). The V end was cut by 7 bases, the J end by 1 base, with 16 bases between. CDR3 length: 14 amino acids. Germline CDR1 reads SQVTM; CDR2 reads ANQGSEA. As DNA, the CDR3 is TGCAGCGCCCGCCGGGGGGGCAAGAACACTGAAGCTTTCTTT. Translating gives CSARRGGKNTEAFF.

This clonotype was picked up a small number of times. The chain carries TRBV18 and TRBJ1-2; D not certain. The CDR3 has 13 amino acids. Trimming left V 3 bases short and J 8 bases short, with 13 bases between. CDR1 is KGHSH and CDR2 is LQKENI in the germline V gene. CDR3 in DNA: TGTGCCAGCTCACCCTCAAAATACCGGGGCTACACCTTC. This translates into CASSPSKYRGYTF.

This clonotype has at least ten counts. This rearrangement joins TRBV28 to TRBJ2-4; TRBD1 matches 8 bases. Germline CDR1 reads MDHEN; CDR2 reads SYDVKM. This CDR3 has 13 amino acids. The CDR3 spells CAARTGNENIQYF. The CDR3 bases are TGTGCAGCCCGGACAGGGAATGAAAACATTCAGTACTTC.

V is TRBV19 and J is TRBJ2-1, with 15 bases identical to TRBD2. The germline CDR1 and CDR2 sequences are LNHDA and SQIVND (reference sequence). The CDR3 consists of 17 residues. Unmatched junction bases numbered 3, after V lost 5 bases and J lost 1 base. CDR3 residues: CASSLGTSGRSYNEQFF. In DNA, the CDR3 is TGTGCCAGTAGTCTCGGGACTAGCGGGAGGTCCTACAATGAGCAGTTCTTC.

This clonotype has more than one count but fewer than ten. CDR3 sequence reads: CASSQSDSNSPLHF. CDR3 DNA: TGTGCCAGCAGCCAATCGGACAGTAATTCACCCCTCCACTTT. The rearrangement uses TRBV3-1 and TRBJ1-6, with a weak D call TRBD1 (6 bases). The CDR3 spans 14 residues. Per germline, CDR1 LGHDT and CDR2 YNNKEL (reference sequence). With 2 bases removed from V and 6 bases from J, the gap between germline ends came to 8 bases.

Ten or more counts support this clonotype. The genes are TRBV28 and TRBJ2-7; 8 positions match TRBD1. The length of the CDR3 is 14 residues. With 5 bases clipped from V and 6 bases from J, the junction kept 9 bases outside the gene matches. Germline CDR1 is MDHEN and CDR2 is SYDVKM. CDR3 DNA sequence: TGTGCCAGCAGTCCGCCGGGACAGGCTCCCGAGCAGTACTTC. It specifies CASSPPGQAPEQYF. Together with reference TRBV28 and TRBJ2-7, the CDR3 gives the full variable domain: DVKVTQSSRYLVKRTGEKVFLECVQDMDHENMFWYRQDPGLGLRLIYFSYDVKMKEKGDIPEGYSVSREKKERFSLILESASTNQTSMYLCASSPPGQAPEQYFGPGTRLTVT.

V and J are TRBV6-1 and TRBJ1-4, with D tentatively TRBD1 (5 bases). Trimming left V 1 base short and J 7 bases short, with 10 bases between. CDR3 length: 14 amino acids. The germline V gene encodes CDR1 MNHNS and CDR2 SASEGT. The chain's CDR3 is CASSEGRGREKLFF. For the CDR3, the DNA is TGTGCCAGCAGTGAAGGAAGGGGTCGTGAAAAACTGTTTTTT.

This clonotype was recorded at least ten times. The rearrangement links TRBV6-1 to TRBJ2-5; TRBD2 might be the D (6 bases). This CDR3 has 17 residues. Trimming cost V 0 bases and J 5 bases, with 19 bases left between them. In germline, CDR1 is MNHNS, CDR2 SASEGT. The CDR3 loop reads CASSEATGGTWRETQYF. DNA of the CDR3: TGTGCCAGCAGTGAAGCGACTGGCGGGACCTGGAGGGAGACCCAGTACTTC.

This clonotype showed up just a few times. The chain uses TRBV12-3 or TRBV12-4 and TRBJ2-4; D is undetermined. This CDR3 region has 15 residues. The V end lost 3 bases, the J end lost 2 bases, and 11 bases lay between the germline ends. The CDR3 nucleotides read TGTGCCAGCAGTTTTGACCAAACTACCAAAAACATTCAGTACTTC. This gives the protein CASSFDQTTKNIQYF.

This clonotype came up once. This sequence joins TRBV28 and TRBJ2-3, with a possible D match to TRBD2 (6 bases). Germline V lookup: CDR1 MDHEN, CDR2 SYDVKM. V gave up 3 bases and J gave up 2 bases, with 21 bases separating them. The CDR3 is 18 residues long. CDR3 in DNA: TGTGCCAGCAGTTTTCCGGCTCGAGGCGGGGATAACACAGATACGCAGTATTTT. Translated, it gives CASSFPARGGDNTDTQYF. The variable domain in full, completed from reference TRBV28 and TRBJ2-3, reads DVKVTQSSRYLVKRTGEKVFLECVQDMDHENMFWYRQDPGLGLRLIYFSYDVKMKEKGDIPEGYSVSREKKERFSLILESASTNQTSMYLCASSFPARGGDNTDTQYFGPGTRLTVL.

In this sample, this clonotype turned up a few times. V usage is TRBV5-5 and J usage is TRBJ1-2; 7 positions match TRBD1. This CDR3 has 14 amino acids. Germline V gives CDR1 SGHKS, CDR2 YYEKEE (reference sequence). Losses at the gene ends were 4 bases for V and 2 bases for J; bases not matched to a gene: 5. CDR3 sequence (DNA): TGTGCCAGCAGCAATACAGGGGTCAACTATGGCTACACCTTC. Translated, it gives CASSNTGVNYGYTF.

The chain couples TRBV20-1 to TRBJ2-7, with 10 bases that match TRBD1. V was pared by 6 bases and J by 0 bases, with 11 bases of the junction left unmatched. This CDR3 contains 16 residues. CDR1 DFQATT and CDR2 SNEGSKA come from the germline V gene (reference sequence). The CDR3 loop is CSASGTGAPLSYEQYF. The DNA of the CDR3 is TGCAGTGCCAGTGGGACAGGGGCGCCTCTCTCCTACGAGCAGTACTTC.

This clonotype was recorded many times. The chain recombines TRBV2 with TRBJ1-1; 9 nucleotides align to TRBD1. This CDR3 region has 15 residues. J was trimmed by 0 bases and V by 7 bases; bases with no gene match: 6. Per germline, CDR1 SNHLY and CDR2 FYNNEI. The CDR3 sequence is CASNLDRGMNTEAFF. The CDR3 bases are TGTGCCAGCAACCTGGACAGGGGTATGAACACTGAAGCTTTCTTT.

The CDR3 region has the DNA TGTGCCACCAGCAGAGATGGGGGAAGCGAGCAGTACTTC. Protein product: CATSRDGGSEQYF. The J gene is TRBJ2-7, the V gene TRBV15, with D perhaps being TRBD1 or TRBD2 (5 bases each). In germline, CDR1 is LNHNV, CDR2 YYDKDF (reference sequence). This CDR3 region has 13 residues. V was cut by 0 bases and J by 6 bases, with 9 bases left in between. The variable domain in full, completed from reference TRBV15 and TRBJ2-7, reads DAMVIQNPRYQVTQFGKPVTLSCSQTLNHNVMYWYQQKSSQAPKLLFHYYDKDFNNEADTPDNFQSRRPNTSFCFLDIRSPGLGDTAMYLCATSRDGGSEQYFGPGTRLTVT.

A few counts support this clonotype. The chain recombines TRBV15 with TRBJ2-7; 12 nucleotides align to TRBD1. Losses at the gene ends were 5 bases for V and 5 bases for J; bases not matched to a gene: 7. This CDR3 spans 15 amino acids. CDR1 LNHNV and CDR2 YYDKDF come from the germline V gene (reference sequence). The CDR3 sequence: CATSPPGQGANEQYF. CDR3 bases: TGTGCCACCAGCCCCCCGGGACAGGGGGCCAACGAGCAGTACTTC.

The V gene is TRBV20-1, the J gene TRBJ2-3; no definite D call. V was pared by 3 bases and J by 5 bases, with 6 bases between. This CDR3 is 11 amino acids long. CDR1 is DFQATT, CDR2 SNEGSKA, per germline (reference sequence). The chain's CDR3 is CSARKQDTQYF. In DNA form, the CDR3 reads TGCAGTGCTAGGAAGCAAGATACGCAGTATTTT.

The chain's CDR3 is CSVFGDSPKSYGYTF. In nucleotides, the CDR3 is TGCAGCGTTTTCGGGGACAGCCCTAAATCCTATGGCTACACCTTC. The rearrangement joins TRBV29-1 to TRBJ1-2, with 7 bases identical to TRBD1. Germline CDR1 and CDR2: SQVTM and ANQGSEA. The CDR3 length is 15 residues. Losses at the gene ends were 5 bases for V and 4 bases for J; bases not matched to a gene: 13.

The rearrangement links TRBV6-1 to TRBJ2-7; 10 nucleotides align to TRBD2. The CDR3 loop spans 15 amino acids. Germline CDR1 and CDR2: MNHNS and SASEGT. Unmatched junction bases numbered 7, after V lost 5 bases and J lost 3 bases. The CDR3 DNA follows: TGTGCCAGCAGTCGGACTAGCGGCAAACGCTACGAGCAGTACTTC. It translates to CASSRTSGKRYEQYF.